Reported below is one T cell receptor (beta chain). Antigen: not known. With 60 Vbeta and 13 Jbeta primers, the PCR was carried out. Using immunoSEQ multiplex PCR, the repertoire was profiled, and TCRdb retains in-frame clones only, with some absent. The data show more than 95,000 clones, about 12% seen once. Germline CDR1 GTSNPN, CDR2 SVGIG (reference sequence). The V and J ends lost 4 bases and 0 bases respectively, with 19 bases between them. The CDR3 consists of 17 residues. This sample is part of a study of cytomegalovirus exposure and HLA in healthy donors. Study-level points and caveats: An assumption of roughly uniform sequencing depth across donors underlay the presence/absence analyses. Later work associated around 18,000 TCR beta sequences with HLA alleles at 0.05 false discovery rate. Later, an analysis showed that TCR beta chains associated with HLA were more clonally expanded than others that were equally common. The listing of some 170 TCR beta chains classed them as cytomegalovirus-associated.

Sequencing was performed on PBMCs. V usage is TRBV30 and J usage is TRBJ1-3; perhaps TRBD1 as D (5 bases). This receptor was identified in a man between 35 and 55 years old in good health and CMV-seropositive. The DNA of the CDR3 is TGTGCCTGGACCCACGCAGGGTTGGAGAGCTCTGGAAACACCATATATTTT. Translating gives CAWTHAGLESSGNTIYF. The variable domain in full, with the rest retrieved from reference TRBV30 and TRBJ1-3, is SQTIHQWPATLVQPVGSPLSLECTVEGTSNPNLYWYRQAAGRGLQLLFYSVGIGQISSEVPQNLSASRPQDRQFILSSKKLLLSDSGFYLCAWTHAGLESSGNTIYFGEGSWLTVV.